The 2 T cell receptor beta chains presented below share a single source sample, sequenced in a study of identical twins. TCRdb recomputed calls from the 5' RACE reads with MiXCR, one row per CDR3 protein. Here the sample spans some 570,000 distinct CDR3 sequences, approximately 20% being singletons. The same sample was also used in a study of yellow fever vaccine responses in identical twins.

Sequencing used CD4+ T cells sorted from blood. These receptors were obtained from a woman in her late teens or twenties in good health.

In nucleotides, the CDR3 is TGTGCCAGTAGGGGGTCGCGGGAGAACACCGGGGAGCTGTTTTTT. Translation: CASRGSRENTGELFF. The chain links TRBV19 to TRBJ2-2, with D maybe TRBD2 (6 bases). The V and J ends lost 6 bases and 1 base respectively, with 12 bases between them. The length of the CDR3 is 15 residues. The germline gives CDR1 LNHDA, CDR2 SQIVND (reference sequence). The complete variable domain, with remaining parts taken from reference TRBV19 and TRBJ2-2, reads DGGITQSPKYLFRKEGQNVTLSCEQNLNHDAMYWYRQDPGQGLRLIYYSQIVNDFQKGDIAEGYSVSREKKESFPLTVTSAQKNPTAFYLCASRGSRENTGELFFGEGSRLTVL.

V and J are TRBV27 and TRBJ2-7, with D hard to call. The ends were cut back, 4 bases at V and 2 bases at J, with 9 bases in the middle. In germline, CDR1 is MNHEY, CDR2 SMNVEV (reference sequence). The CDR3 length is 13 residues. This CDR3 reads CASSSRATYEQYF. For the CDR3, the DNA is TGTGCCAGCAGTTCCCGGGCCACCTACGAGCAGTACTTC.